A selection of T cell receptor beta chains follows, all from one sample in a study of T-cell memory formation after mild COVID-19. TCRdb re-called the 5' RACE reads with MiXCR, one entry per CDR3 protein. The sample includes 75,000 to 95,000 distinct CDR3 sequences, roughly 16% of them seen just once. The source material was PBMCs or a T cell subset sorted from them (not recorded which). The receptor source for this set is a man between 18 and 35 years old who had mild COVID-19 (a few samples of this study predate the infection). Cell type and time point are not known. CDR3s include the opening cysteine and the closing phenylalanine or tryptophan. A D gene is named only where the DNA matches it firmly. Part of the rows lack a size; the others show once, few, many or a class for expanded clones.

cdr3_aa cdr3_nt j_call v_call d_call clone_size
CASSHPFSTLDEQFF TGTGCCAGCAGCCACCCCTTTTCGACCCTTGATGAGCAGTTCTTC TRBJ2-1 TRBV7-9 . .
CASSDRENTGELFF TGCGCCAGCAGTGACAGGGAAAACACCGGGGAGCTGTTTTTT TRBJ2-2 TRBV4-1 TRBD1 .
CATWGRVYNEQFF TGTGCCACCTGGGGCAGGGTCTACAATGAGCAGTTCTTC TRBJ2-1 TRBV24-1 . .
CSVSELNEKLFF TGCAGCGTTTCGGAATTGAATGAAAAACTGTTTTTT TRBJ1-4 TRBV29-1 . few
CASSLGHTGELFF TGCGCCAGCAGCTTGGGACACACCGGGGAGCTGTTTTTT TRBJ2-2 TRBV5-1 . many
CASTEVGVSGANVLTF TGTGCCAGCACTGAGGTTGGGGTTTCTGGGGCCAACGTCCTGACTTTC TRBJ2-6 TRBV2 . .
CASSQGVRDREAFF TGCGCCAGCAGCCAAGGTGTCCGGGATAGGGAAGCTTTCTTT TRBJ1-1 TRBV4-1 . few
CASSSGLRREQYF TGTGCCAGCAGTTCGGGACTTAGGCGGGAGCAGTACTTC TRBJ2-7 TRBV27 . few
CASSPGTGGNEQFF TGTGCCAGCAGTCCCGGGACAGGGGGCAATGAGCAGTTCTTC TRBJ2-1 TRBV12-3/TRBV12-4 TRBD1 few
CASSLGPQETQYF TGTGCCAGCAGCCTAGGGCCTCAAGAGACCCAGTACTTC TRBJ2-5 TRBV7-9 . .
CASSPGQRGNYGYTF TGTGCCAGCAGTCCCGGACAGCGGGGTAACTATGGCTACACCTTC TRBJ1-2 TRBV6-5 . .
CASSYAGANVLTF TGTGCCAGCAGTTACGCTGGGGCCAACGTCCTGACTTTC TRBJ2-6 TRBV6-2/TRBV6-3 . few
CASSGRGNTEAFF TGCGCCAGCAGCGGACGGGGGAACACTGAAGCTTTCTTT TRBJ1-1 TRBV4-1 . .
CASSYRWASYEQYF TGCGCCAGCAGCTACAGGTGGGCGTCCTACGAGCAGTACTTC TRBJ2-7 TRBV4-1 . many
CASSDVGGYGYTF TGTGCCAGCAGCGACGTCGGGGGCTATGGCTACACCTTC TRBJ1-2 TRBV7-9 . few